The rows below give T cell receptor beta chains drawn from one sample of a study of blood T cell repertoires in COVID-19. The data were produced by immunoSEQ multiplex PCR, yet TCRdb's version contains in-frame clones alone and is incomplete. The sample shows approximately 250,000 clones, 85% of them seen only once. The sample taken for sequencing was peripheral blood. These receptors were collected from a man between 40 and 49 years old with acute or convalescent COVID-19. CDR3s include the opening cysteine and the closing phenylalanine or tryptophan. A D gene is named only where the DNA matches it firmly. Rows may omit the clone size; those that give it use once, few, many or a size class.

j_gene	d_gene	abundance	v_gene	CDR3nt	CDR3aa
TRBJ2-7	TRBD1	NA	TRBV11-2	TGTGCCAGCAGCTTATTCTGGGTGGGGACAGGGGCCTACGAGCAGTACTTC	CASSLFWVGTGAYEQYF
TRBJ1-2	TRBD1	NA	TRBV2	TGTGCCAGCAGTGGACAGGGGTCTGACGGCTACACCTTC	CASSGQGSDGYTF
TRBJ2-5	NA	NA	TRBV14	TGTGCCAGCAGCCAAGGCGGGACCCCATGGACCCAGTACTTC	CASSQGGTPWTQYF
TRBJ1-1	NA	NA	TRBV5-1	TGCGCCAGCAGCTGGGGGGGATCTCCTGAAGCTTTCTTT	CASSWGGSPEAFF
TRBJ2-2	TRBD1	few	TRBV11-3	TGTGCCAGCAGCACGCAAGGACAGGGCACCGGGGAGCTGTTTTTT	CASSTQGQGTGELFF
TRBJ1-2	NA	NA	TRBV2	TGTGCCAGCAGTGACCAGGGCTCGGGCTATGGCTACACCTTC	CASSDQGSGYGYTF
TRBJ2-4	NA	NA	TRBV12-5	TGTGCTAGTGGCAGGGAATCGAAAAACATTCAGTACTTC	CASGRESKNIQYF
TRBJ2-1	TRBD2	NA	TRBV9	TGTGCCAGCAGCATCCATAGCGGGGTATACAATGAGCAGTTCTTC	CASSIHSGVYNEQFF
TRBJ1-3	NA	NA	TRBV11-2	TGTGCCAGCAGCCCGTGGCCGGACTTCTCTGGAAACACCATATATTTT	CASSPWPDFSGNTIYF
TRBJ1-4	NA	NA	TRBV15	TGTGCCACCAGCAACGGGGGGGGTGAAAAACTGTTTTTT	CATSNGGGEKLFF
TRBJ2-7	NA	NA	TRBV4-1	TGCGCCAGCAGCCAAGTTGGGCGGGGGCCGGGGGACTACGAGCAGTACTTC	CASSQVGRGPGDYEQYF
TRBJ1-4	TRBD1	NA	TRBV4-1	TGCGCCAGCAGCCAAGCAGACAGGGAAAGCGAAAAACTGTTTTTT	CASSQADRESEKLFF
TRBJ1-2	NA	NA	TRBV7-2	TGTGCCAGCAGCTTAGGGGACATGTTTCTTGGCTACACCTTC	CASSLGDMFLGYTF
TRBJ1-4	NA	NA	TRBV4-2	TGTGCCAGCAGCCAAGATCCTGGCTCCGGGGTTTGGGAAAAACTGTTTTTT	CASSQDPGSGVWEKLFF
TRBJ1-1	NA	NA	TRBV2	TGTGCCAGCAAAAGGACCGGGAGTAACACTGAAGCTTTCTTT	CASKRTGSNTEAFF
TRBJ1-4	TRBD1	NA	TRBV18	TGTGCCAGCTCACCAATAAACCGGGACAGGGCAGATGAAAAACTGTTTTTT	CASSPINRDRADEKLFF
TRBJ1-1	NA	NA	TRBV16	TGTGCCAGCAGCCCGTCTACAGGGAGCACTGAAGCTTTCTTT	CASSPSTGSTEAFF
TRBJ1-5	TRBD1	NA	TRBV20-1	TGCAGTGCTAGTAGCCCCTGGGACAGGGGGAATCAGCCCCAGCATTTT	CSASSPWDRGNQPQHF
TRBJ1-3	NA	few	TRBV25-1	TGTGCCAGCAGTCCAGACTGGGGCATATCACACACCATATATTTT	CASSPDWGISHTIYF
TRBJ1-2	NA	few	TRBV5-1	TGCGCCAGCAGAATGGCAGGTGATCCTAACTATGGCTACACCTTC	CASRMAGDPNYGYTF
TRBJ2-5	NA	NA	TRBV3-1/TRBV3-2	TGTGCCAGCAGCCAAGGACTAGGGGTTGAGACCCAGTACTTC	CASSQGLGVETQYF
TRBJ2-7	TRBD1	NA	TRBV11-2	TGTGCCAGCAGTTACTCCAGGGGGCAAAAGGACGAGCAGTACTTC	CASSYSRGQKDEQYF
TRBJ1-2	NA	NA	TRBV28	TGTGCCAGCGGCGGAAACTATGGCTACACCTTC	CASGGNYGYTF
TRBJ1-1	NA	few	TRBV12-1	TGTGCCAGCAGCTCTTCCCAGGGTGAGAACACTGAAGCTTTCTTT	CASSSSQGENTEAFF
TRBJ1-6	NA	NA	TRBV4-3	TGCGCCAGCAGCCACGGCAGGGTTGGAAATTCACCCCTCCACTTT	CASSHGRVGNSPLHF
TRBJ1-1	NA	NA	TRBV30	TGTGCCTGGAGTTCCTGGCCTGAAGCTTTCTTT	CAWSSWPEAFF
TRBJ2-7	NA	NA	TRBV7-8	TGTGCCAGCAGCTTAGAAGCCAGCCGCGGGCAGTACTTC	CASSLEASRGQYF
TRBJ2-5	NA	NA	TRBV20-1	TGCAGTGCTAGAGATTCGCTAGCCCAGTACTTC	CSARDSLAQYF
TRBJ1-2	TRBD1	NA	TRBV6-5	TGTGCCAGCAGTCCTCCCGGGACAGGTGGCGAATGGTTC	CASSPPGTGGEWF
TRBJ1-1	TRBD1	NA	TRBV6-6	TGTGCCAGCAGCAGACCCGGACAGGGGGCTTTGAGTGCTTTCTTT	CASSRPGQGALSAFF
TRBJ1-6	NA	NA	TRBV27	TGTGCCAGCAGTTTAACAGGGCTCTATAATTCACCCCTCCACTTT	CASSLTGLYNSPLHF
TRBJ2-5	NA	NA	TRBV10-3	TGTGCCATCAGTGATCGGGGGGCAAAAGAGACCCAGTACTTC	CAISDRGAKETQYF
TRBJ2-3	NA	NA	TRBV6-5	TGTGCCAGCCATACGGGGGATTTCACAGATACGCAGTATTTT	CASHTGDFTDTQYF
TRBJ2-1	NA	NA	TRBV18	TGTGCCAGCTCTCTCTTTGGGCCGTCCTACAATGAGCAGTTCTTC	CASSLFGPSYNEQFF
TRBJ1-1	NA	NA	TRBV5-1	TGCGCCAGCAGCTTGGACCCGGGGGGGGCCACTGAAGCTTTCTTT	CASSLDPGGATEAFF
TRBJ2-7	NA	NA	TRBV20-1	TGCAGTGCTTACAGGGAGGGCGAGCAGTACTTC	CSAYREGEQYF
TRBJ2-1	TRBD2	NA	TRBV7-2	TGTGCCAGCAGCCCATGGGCCGGGAGGAGATACAATGAGCAGTTCTTC	CASSPWAGRRYNEQFF
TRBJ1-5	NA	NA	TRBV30	TGTGCCTGTTCCTCGGCCGGGTTTGAACAGCCCCAGCATTTT	CACSSAGFEQPQHF
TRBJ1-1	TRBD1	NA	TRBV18	TGTGCCAGCTCACCACCGGGACAGGGCAATGCTGAAGCTTTCTTT	CASSPPGQGNAEAFF
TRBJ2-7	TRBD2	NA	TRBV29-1	TGCAGCGTCGAAGGGAGGGAACCCTCCTACGAGCAGTACTTC	CSVEGREPSYEQYF
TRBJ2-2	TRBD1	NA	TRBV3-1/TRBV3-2	TGTGCCAGCAGCGCGTTTGGGACAGGGGGTAACACCGGGGAGCTGTTTTTT	CASSAFGTGGNTGELFF
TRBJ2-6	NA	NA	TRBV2	TGTGCCAGCAGTGAAGTTGGTCAGACTGGGGCCAACGTCCTGACTTTC	CASSEVGQTGANVLTF
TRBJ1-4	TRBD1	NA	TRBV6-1	TGTGCCAGCAGTGAAGGGACAGGGGGCTATGAAAAACTGTTTTTT	CASSEGTGGYEKLFF
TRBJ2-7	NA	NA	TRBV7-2	TGTGCCAGCAGCTTCCACAGGGAAGGCGAGCAGTACTTC	CASSFHREGEQYF
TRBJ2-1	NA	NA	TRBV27	TGTGCCAGCAGTTTAGAACCGAGAAATGAGCAGTTCTTC	CASSLEPRNEQFF
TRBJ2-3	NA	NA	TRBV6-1	TGTGCCAGCAGTGAGAGGGCACGAGATACGCAGTATTTT	CASSERARDTQYF
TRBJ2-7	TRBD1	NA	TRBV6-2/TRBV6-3	TGTGCCAGCAGTTGGGGACAGGGCTACGAGCAGTACTTC	CASSWGQGYEQYF
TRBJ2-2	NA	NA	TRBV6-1	TGTGCCGTCCCGGGGGCCGGGGAGCTGTTTTTT	CAVPGAGELFF
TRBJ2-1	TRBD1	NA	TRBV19	TGTGCCAGTAGTGCGGGACAGGGGAACAGCCAATCCCAGTTCTTC	CASSAGQGNSQSQFF
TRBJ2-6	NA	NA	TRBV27	TGTGCCAGCAGTGTACGGGGTTCAAACTCTGGGGCCAACGTCCTGACTTTC	CASSVRGSNSGANVLTF
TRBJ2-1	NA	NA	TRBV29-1	TGCAGCGTAGCGACAGGATACAATGAGCAGTTCTTC	CSVATGYNEQFF
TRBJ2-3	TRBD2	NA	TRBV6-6	TGTGCCAGCAGTTATGGGGGGGGCACAGATACGCAGTATTTT	CASSYGGGTDTQYF
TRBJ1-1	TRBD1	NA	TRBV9	TGTGCCAGCAGCTTAGGGGGCGACACTGAAGCTTTCTTT	CASSLGGDTEAFF
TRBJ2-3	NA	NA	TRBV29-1	TGCAGCGTTGGCGGCAGAAACACAGATACGCAGTATTTT	CSVGGRNTDTQYF
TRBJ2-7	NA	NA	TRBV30	TGTGCCTGGAGTCTCGGGACGGGGGCCTACGAGCAGTACTTC	CAWSLGTGAYEQYF
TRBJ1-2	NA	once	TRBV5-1	TGCGCCAGCAGCTCGGGGACATACTATGGCTACACCTTC	CASSSGTYYGYTF
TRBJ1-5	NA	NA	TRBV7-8	TGTGCCAGCAGCCGTGTAAGCAATCAGCCCCAGCATTTT	CASSRVSNQPQHF